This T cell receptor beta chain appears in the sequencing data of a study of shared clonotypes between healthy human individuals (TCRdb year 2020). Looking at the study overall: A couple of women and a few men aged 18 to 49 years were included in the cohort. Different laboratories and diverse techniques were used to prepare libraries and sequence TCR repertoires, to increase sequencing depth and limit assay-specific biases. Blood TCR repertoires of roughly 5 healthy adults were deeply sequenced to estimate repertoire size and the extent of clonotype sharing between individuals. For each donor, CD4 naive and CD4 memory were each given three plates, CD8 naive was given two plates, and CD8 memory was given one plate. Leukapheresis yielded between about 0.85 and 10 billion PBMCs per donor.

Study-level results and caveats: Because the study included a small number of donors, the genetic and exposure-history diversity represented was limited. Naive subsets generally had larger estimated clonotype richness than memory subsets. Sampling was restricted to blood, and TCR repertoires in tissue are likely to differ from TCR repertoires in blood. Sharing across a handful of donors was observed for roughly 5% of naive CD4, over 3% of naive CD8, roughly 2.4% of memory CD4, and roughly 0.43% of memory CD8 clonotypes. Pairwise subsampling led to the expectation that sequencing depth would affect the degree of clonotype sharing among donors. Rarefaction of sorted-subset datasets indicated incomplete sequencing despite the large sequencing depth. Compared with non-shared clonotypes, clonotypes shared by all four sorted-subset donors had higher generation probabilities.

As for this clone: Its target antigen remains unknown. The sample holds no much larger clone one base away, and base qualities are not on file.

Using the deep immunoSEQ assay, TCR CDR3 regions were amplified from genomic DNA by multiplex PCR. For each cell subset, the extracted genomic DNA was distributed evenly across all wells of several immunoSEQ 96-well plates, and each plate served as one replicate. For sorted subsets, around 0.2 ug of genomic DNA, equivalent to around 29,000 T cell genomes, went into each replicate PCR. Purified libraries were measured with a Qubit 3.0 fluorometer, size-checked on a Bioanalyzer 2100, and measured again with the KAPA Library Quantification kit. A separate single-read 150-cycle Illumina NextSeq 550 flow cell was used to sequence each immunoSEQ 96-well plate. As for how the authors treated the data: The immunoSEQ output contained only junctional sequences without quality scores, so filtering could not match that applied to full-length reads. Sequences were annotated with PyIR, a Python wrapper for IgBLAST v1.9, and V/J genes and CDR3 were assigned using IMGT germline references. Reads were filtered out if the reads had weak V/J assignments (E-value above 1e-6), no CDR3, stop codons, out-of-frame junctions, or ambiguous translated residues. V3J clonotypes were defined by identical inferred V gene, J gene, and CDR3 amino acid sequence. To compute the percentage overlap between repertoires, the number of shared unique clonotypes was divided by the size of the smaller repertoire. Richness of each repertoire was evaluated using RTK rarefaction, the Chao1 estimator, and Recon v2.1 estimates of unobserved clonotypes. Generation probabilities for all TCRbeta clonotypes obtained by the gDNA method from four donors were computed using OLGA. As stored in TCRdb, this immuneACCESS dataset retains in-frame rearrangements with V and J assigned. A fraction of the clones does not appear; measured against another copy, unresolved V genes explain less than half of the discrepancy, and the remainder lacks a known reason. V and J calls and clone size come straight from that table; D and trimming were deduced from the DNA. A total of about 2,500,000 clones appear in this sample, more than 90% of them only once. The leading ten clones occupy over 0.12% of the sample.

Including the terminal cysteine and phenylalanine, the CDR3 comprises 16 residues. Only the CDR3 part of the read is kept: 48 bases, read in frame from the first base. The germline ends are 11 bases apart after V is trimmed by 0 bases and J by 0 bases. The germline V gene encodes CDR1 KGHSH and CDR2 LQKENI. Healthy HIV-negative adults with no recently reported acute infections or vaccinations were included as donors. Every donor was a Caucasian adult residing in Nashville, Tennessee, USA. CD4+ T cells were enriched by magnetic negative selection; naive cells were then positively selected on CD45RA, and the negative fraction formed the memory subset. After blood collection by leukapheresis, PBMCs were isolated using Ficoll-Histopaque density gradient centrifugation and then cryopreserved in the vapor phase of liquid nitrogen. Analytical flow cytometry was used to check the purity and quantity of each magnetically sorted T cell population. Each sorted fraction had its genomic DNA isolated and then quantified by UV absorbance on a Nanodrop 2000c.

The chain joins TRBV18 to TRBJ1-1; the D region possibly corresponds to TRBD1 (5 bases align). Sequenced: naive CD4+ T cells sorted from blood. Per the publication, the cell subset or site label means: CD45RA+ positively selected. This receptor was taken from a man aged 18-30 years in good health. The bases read TGTGCCAGCTCACCACCGGGACTGTCTATGAACACTGAAGCTTTCTTT. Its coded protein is CASSPPGLSMNTEAFF.